The T cell receptor beta chain under discussion was sequenced for a study of CD8 T cells in ankylosing spondylitis (dated by TCRdb to 2017 to 2019). A note on the overall study: The study set out to find disease-linked TCR variants by profiling T cell receptor beta repertoires in ankylosing spondylitis patients and healthy donors. The full study cohort comprised about 23 ankylosing spondylitis patients and about a hundred healthy donors. Peripheral blood samples were taken, and synovial fluid was additionally collected from ankylosing spondylitis patients.

Instrument on record: Illumina HiSeq 2500. Quantitative 5'-RACE with molecular barcodes was the method used to prepare the TCR beta libraries. The source study handled its data this way. Disease-linked TCR variants were identified with a new computational method built on a probabilistic model of VDJ rearrangement. The public reads were reanalyzed by TCRdb: fastp trimming at Q25, MiXCR alignment, in-frame beta chains only. Each CDR3 protein gets just one entry, which takes the most common genes and DNA from the rows behind it. TCRdb's processing, not the authors' own work, is the source of the V and J calls. This sample holds 200,000 or so distinct CDR3 sequences; roughly 25% were observed only once. 5% to 7.5% of the sample rests with the top ten. Here V drops 6 bases and J drops 8 bases, and the junction holds 8 bases not matched to any gene. The germline V gene encodes CDR1 MNHNS and CDR2 SASEGT. The CDR3, cysteine through phenylalanine, is 14 amino acids long. Just the 42-base CDR3 DNA is kept, in frame starting at base 1.

Findings and caveats that apply to the study as a whole: A TCR beta motif made up of under ten highly homologous amino acid variants appeared to be characteristic of blood from ankylosing spondylitis patients. The disease-linked clones showed a CD8+ phenotype and occurred at relatively low frequencies in peripheral blood. Significant enrichment of the disease-linked clones was reported in matched synovial fluid samples from ankylosing spondylitis patients. Some motif variants were previously reported in synovial fluid and blood of reactive arthritis patients, suggesting common disease-initiation mechanisms.

Remarks on this clonotype: The antigen it recognizes is unknown. Within one base of it there is no much larger clone, and no base qualities were kept.

Sequencing was done on a sample of blood, either unsorted or a sorted T cell fraction (not recorded which). The TCR was taken from a male donor with ankylosing spondylitis or in good health (not recorded which). Recombination connected TRBV6-1 to TRBJ1-3, with 9 central nucleotides matching TRBD1. The bases are TGTGCCAGCAGCCAAACAGGGGGCCGCGACACCATATATTTT. The translation is CASSQTGGRDTIYF.